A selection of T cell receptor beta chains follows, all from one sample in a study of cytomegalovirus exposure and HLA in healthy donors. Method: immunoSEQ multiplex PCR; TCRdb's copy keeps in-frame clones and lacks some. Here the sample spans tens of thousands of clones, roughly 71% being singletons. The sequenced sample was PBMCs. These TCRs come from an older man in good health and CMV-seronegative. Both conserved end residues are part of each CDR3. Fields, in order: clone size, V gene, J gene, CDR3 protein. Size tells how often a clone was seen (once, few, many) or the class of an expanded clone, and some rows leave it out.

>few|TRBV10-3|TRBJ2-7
CAIRGTGGERGSYEQYF
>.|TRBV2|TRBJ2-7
CASSEGTGPYEQYF
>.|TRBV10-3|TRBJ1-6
CAISGTGDNSPLHF
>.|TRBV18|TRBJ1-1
CASSPQDRGRRFF
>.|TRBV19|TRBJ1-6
CASSKQANNSPLHF
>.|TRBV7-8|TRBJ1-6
CASSLEGYSYNSPLHF
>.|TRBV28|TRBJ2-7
CASSPALAGESYEQYF
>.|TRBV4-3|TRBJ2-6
CASSQGDSGANVLTF
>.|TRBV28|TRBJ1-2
CASSSYDRTQIPYGYTF
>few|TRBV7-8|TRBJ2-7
CASSFLLAGAYEQYF
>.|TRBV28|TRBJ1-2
CASSLRGYGYTF
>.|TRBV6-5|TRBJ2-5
CASSPRERETQYF
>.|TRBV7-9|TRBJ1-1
CASSLALGQGATEAFF
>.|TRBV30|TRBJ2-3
CAWSLQGDTQYF
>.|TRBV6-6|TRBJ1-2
CASSLGQDYDGYTF
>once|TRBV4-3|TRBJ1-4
CASSQVFQGSEKLFF
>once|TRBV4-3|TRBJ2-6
CASSRTGTGANVLTF
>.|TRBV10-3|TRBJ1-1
CAISELQGSPEAFF
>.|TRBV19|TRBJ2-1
CASSTRTGDNEQFF
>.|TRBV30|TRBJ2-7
CAWSVSYEQYF
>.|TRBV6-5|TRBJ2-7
CASQGDSFSYEQYF
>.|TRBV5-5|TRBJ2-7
CASSLAGTGSYEQYF
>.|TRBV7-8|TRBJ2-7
CASSLGRPSGSYEQYF
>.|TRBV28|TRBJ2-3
CASAETSTADTQYF
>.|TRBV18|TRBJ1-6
CASSPDSFSNFSPLHF
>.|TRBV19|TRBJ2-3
CASSIATGDLGTDTQYF
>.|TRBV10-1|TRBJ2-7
CASSDPGEGGYEQYF
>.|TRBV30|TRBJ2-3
CAWTGQGTSTDAQYF
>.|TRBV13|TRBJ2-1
CASRVLKAGGLNEQFF
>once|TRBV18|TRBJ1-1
CASSPSPGRAPSTEAFF
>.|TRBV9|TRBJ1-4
CASSVADRGYEKLFF
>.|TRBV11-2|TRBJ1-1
CASSFDRVGTEAFF
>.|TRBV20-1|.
CSAREYEQYF
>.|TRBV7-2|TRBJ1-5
CASSSTGPQHF
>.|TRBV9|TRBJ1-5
CASSGGVDSNQPQHF
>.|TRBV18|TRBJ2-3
CASSPMTGGTDTQYF
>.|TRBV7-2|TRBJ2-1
CASSWTSGDYNEQFF
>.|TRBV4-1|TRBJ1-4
CASSQGAGTGGEKLFF
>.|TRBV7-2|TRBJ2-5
CASSARTGAGETQYF
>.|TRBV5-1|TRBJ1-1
CASSLAPTVNTEAFF
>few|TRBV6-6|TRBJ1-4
CASSFRGGGRGEKLFF
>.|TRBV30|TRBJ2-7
CVWSPSGDAFYEQYF
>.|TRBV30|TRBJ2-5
CAWSSPRGSGETQYF
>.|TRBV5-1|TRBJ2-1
CASSLVLRVNMAYNEQFF
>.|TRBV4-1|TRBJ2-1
CASSPRGGAGPFKLYNEQFF
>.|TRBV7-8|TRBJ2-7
CASSLVSGPSYEQYF
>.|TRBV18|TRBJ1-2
CASPPPSGGYTF
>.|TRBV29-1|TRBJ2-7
CSVKTGDYEQYF
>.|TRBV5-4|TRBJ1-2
CASSSGQSNYGYTF
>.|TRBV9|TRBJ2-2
CASSGTSGSDYTGELFF
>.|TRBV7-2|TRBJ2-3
CASSPRFIAGSSTDTQYF
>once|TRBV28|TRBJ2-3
CASSLGLAGANTDTQYF
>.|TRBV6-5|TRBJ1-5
CASSYDGGQPQHF